These 16 T cell receptor beta chains came from one sample sequenced in a study of T-cell memory formation after mild COVID-19. One entry per CDR3 protein, called by TCRdb with MiXCR from the 5' RACE reads. This sample has some 440,000 distinct CDR3 sequences, with about 23% found just once. Sequencing used PBMCs or a T cell subset sorted from them (not recorded which). The receptors originated from an adult woman who had mild COVID-19 (a few samples of this study predate the infection). Cell type and time point are not known.

This chain uses TRBV6-2 or TRBV6-3 with TRBJ2-3, with 7 bases aligning to TRBD1. The length of the CDR3 is 14 residues. After removal of 10 bases from V and 1 base from J, the junction contained 8 bases not matched to a gene. CDR1 is MNHEY and CDR2 is SVGEGT in the germline V gene. CDR3 in DNA: TGTGCCACCATTCCGGGGACAGGCACAGATACGCAGTATTTT. It yields the protein CATIPGTGTDTQYF.

The chain is built from TRBV5-1 and TRBJ1-1; D gene uncertain. Per the germline V gene, CDR1 is SGHRS and CDR2 is YFSETQ. V gave up 3 bases and J gave up 4 bases, with 19 bases separating them. The length of the CDR3 is 16 residues. DNA of the CDR3: TGCGCCAGCAGCTCCTCGGGAGGCTACGGGGTCACTGAAGCTTTCTTT. It translates to CASSSSGGYGVTEAFF.

V and J are TRBV24-1 and TRBJ2-5, with TRBD2 as a possible D gene (6 bases). V lost 0 bases and J lost 6, with 10 bases in between. Germline lookup yields CDR1 KGHDR and CDR2 SFDVKD. The CDR3 consists of 14 residues. The CDR3 nucleotides are TGTGCCACCAGTGATTTGAATGGGGGGAAGACCCAGTACTTC. Protein product: CATSDLNGGKTQYF.

The table lists this clonotype with a few counts. This sequence joins TRBV7-9 and TRBJ2-5; no clear D gene. The CDR3 is made up of 15 amino acids. With 0 bases removed from V and 2 bases from J, the gap between germline ends came to 10 bases. Germline V gives CDR1 SEHNR, CDR2 FQNEAQ (reference sequence). The CDR3 DNA sequence: TGTGCCAGCAGCTTAGCAGAAACGAGACAAGAGACCCAGTACTTC. It yields the protein CASSLAETRQETQYF.

This clonotype came up a few times. The chain recombines TRBV10-3 with TRBJ2-5, with 8 bases fitting TRBD1. Losses at the gene ends were 5 bases for V and 3 bases for J; bases not matched to a gene: 5. From germline, CDR1 is ENHRY and CDR2 SYGVKD. This CDR3 comprises 14 residues. The CDR3 loop reads CAISSQGAEETQYF. The CDR3 DNA reads as TGTGCCATCAGTTCTCAGGGGGCCGAAGAGACCCAGTACTTC.

DNA of the CDR3: TGTGCCAGCAGTTCCGGGACGCAACCCTACAATGAGCAGTTCTTC. Residues: CASSSGTQPYNEQFF. The J gene is TRBJ2-1, the V gene TRBV6-5, with D possibly called TRBD1 or TRBD2 (5 bases each). Germline CDR1 MNHEY, CDR2 SVGAGI. V was shortened by 4 bases and J by 2 bases, with 12 bases between the two germline ends. The CDR3 has 15 amino acids.

This chain joins TRBV5-5 and TRBJ2-4; no firm D call. V lost 1 base and J 5 bases, leaving 7 bases between the germline ends. Germline lookup yields CDR1 SGHKS and CDR2 YYEKEE (reference sequence). The CDR3 consists of 13 residues. CDR3 sequence (DNA): TGTGCCAGCAGCTTGAGGAACGAAAACATTCAGTACTTC. Translated: CASSLRNENIQYF.

This clonotype was counted a few times. V and J are TRBV12-3 or TRBV12-4 and TRBJ1-1, with D maybe TRBD1 (5 bases). The CDR3 has 14 amino acids. V lost 5 bases to trimming and J lost 10 bases, with 20 bases between them. CDR3 sequence: CASSPAGGGASAFF. CDR3 coding DNA: TGTGCCAGCAGTCCCGCGGGGGGTGGGGCCTCAGCTTTCTTT.

This clonotype was found a few times. This chain links TRBV30 with TRBJ2-7, with 7 nucleotides matching TRBD1. The V gene end was trimmed by 2 bases and the J gene end by 6 bases; junction bases not matched to a gene: 13. Per germline, CDR1 GTSNPN and CDR2 SVGIG (reference sequence). This CDR3 contains 15 residues. CDR3: CAWSTVTGERREQYF. CDR3 DNA sequence: TGTGCCTGGAGTACCGTTACAGGGGAGCGACGCGAGCAGTACTTC.

The rearrangement links TRBV27 to TRBJ2-1; TRBD2 might be the D (7 bases). The CDR3 sequence is 14 residues long. Germline lookup yields CDR1 MNHEY and CDR2 SMNVEV (reference sequence). V lost 10 bases, J lost 4 bases, and 17 bases lay in between. The CDR3 nucleotides are TGTGCCACCAAAGGGGGGGGCCCTTACAATGAGCAGTTCTTC. Its translation: CATKGGGPYNEQFF.

The chain joins TRBV7-3 to TRBJ2-6; D perhaps matches TRBD1 (5 bases). Germline V CDR1 and CDR2: SGHTA, FQGTGA. Trimming took off 7 bases at V and 0 bases at J, with 19 bases between the two ends. CDR3 length: 18 residues. The chain's CDR3 is CASTTPGQGLSGANVLTF. The CDR3 bases are TGTGCCAGCACCACCCCAGGGCAAGGGCTCTCTGGGGCCAACGTCCTGACTTTC.

This clonotype has more than one count but fewer than ten. This chain connects TRBV18 to TRBJ2-7, with D tentatively TRBD1 (5 bases). The V end was cut by 4 bases, the J end by 0 bases, with 16 bases between. Germline CDR1 reads KGHSH; CDR2 reads LQKENI. The CDR3 is 16 amino acids. CDR3 region: CASSLLEGVSSYEQYF. The CDR3 coding sequence is TGTGCCAGCTCACTACTGGAAGGGGTTAGCTCCTACGAGCAGTACTTC.

The chain combines TRBV12-3 or TRBV12-4 with TRBJ2-1, with no clear D. The CDR3 is 12 residues long. The V gene lost 8 bases and the J gene lost 4 bases, with 9 bases spanning the gap. CDR3: CASYRDYNEQFF. DNA for the CDR3: TGTGCCAGCTATCGAGATTACAATGAGCAGTTCTTC.

The CDR3 protein is CASRWGQGNEQYF. For the CDR3, the DNA is TGTGCCAGCAGATGGGGACAGGGGAACGAGCAGTACTTC. The chain uses TRBV3-1 and TRBJ2-7; 10 bases are a match to TRBD1. The trim removed 6 bases at V and 5 bases at J, leaving 4 bases unmatched. CDR1 is LGHDT and CDR2 is YNNKEL in the germline V gene (reference sequence). The CDR3 is made up of 13 amino acids.

This sequence joins TRBV29-1 and TRBJ2-7; D call uncertain. Germline CDR1 and CDR2: SQVTM and ANQGSEA. The CDR3 loop spans 13 amino acids. Trimming took 6 bases from V and 0 from J, leaving 12 bases between them. This chain's CDR3 is CSVFPTASYEQYF. The CDR3 nucleotides read TGCAGCGTATTTCCAACGGCCTCCTACGAGCAGTACTTC.

The chain joins TRBV24-1 to TRBJ2-6, with unresolved D. V was cut by 1 base and J by 0 bases, with 9 bases left in between. This CDR3 has 17 amino acids. Germline V gene data show CDR1 as KGHDR and CDR2 as SFDVKD. The CDR3 nucleotides are TGTGCCACCAGTGATTTTAGGTCTAGCTCTGGGGCCAACGTCCTGACTTTC. Its translation: CATSDFRSSSGANVLTF.